The TCR beta chain under discussion was sequenced for a study of T cell responses to AZD1222 COVID-19 vaccine. General observations from the study: Repertoires were obtained only post-peak T cell response. There were mostly white British donors and more females than males, and clonal diversity was possibly underestimated. Reports indicate that nearly half of spike-specific TCRs are directed at unmutated variant regions.

V dropped 3 bases and J dropped 4 bases, with 15 bases sitting between them. The CDR3 contains 15 residues. Germline V CDR1 and CDR2: MDHEN, SYDVKM. With regard to this clone: The antigen remains undetermined.

The method was immunoSEQ multiplex PCR; TCRdb's version includes in-frame clones alone and lacks a portion of them. The sample has 110,000 or so clones; 80% to 95% are singletons. The chain links TRBV28 to TRBJ1-2; D unclear. The receptor was derived from an adult who received the MenACWY meningococcal vaccine as a control. Sequenced here: peripheral blood, sampled 28 days after the second dose of the MenACWY control vaccine. In DNA form, the CDR3 reads TGTGCCAGCAGTTTCCCGCTCGGACGGACCTATGGCTACACCTTC. Its translation is CASSFPLGRTYGYTF.